The source of this T cell receptor (beta chain) is a study of T-cell reconstitution after alpha-beta-depleted transplantation in children. This clonotype showed up just once. The V end lost 5 bases, the J end lost 4 bases, and 10 bases lay between the germline ends. The CDR3 runs to 13 residues. CDR1 PRHDT and CDR2 FYEKMQ come from the germline V gene (reference sequence). Unique molecular identifiers were incorporated when the TCRbeta library was constructed. MiXCR was run by TCRdb on the PCR reads, yielding one entry per CDR3 protein. The table records about 600,000 distinct CDR3 sequences, 23% of them present only once.

J is TRBJ2-3 and V is TRBV13; D remains unclear. This specimen was PBMCs, mostly from graft donor cells, taken 360 days after TCRalphabeta/CD19-depleted stem cell transplant. This TCR was recovered from a boy under two years old who had a stem cell transplant for acute myeloid leukemia, so the T cells may come from the graft donor. The CDR3 DNA sequence: TGTGCCAGCAGCAATTCAATGGCAGATACGCAGTATTTT. It translates to CASSNSMADTQYF.